This TCR beta chain was sequenced in a study of tumor and adjacent non-tumor tissue in lung cancer. CDR1 is SGHAT, CDR2 FQNNGV, per germline. CDR3 length equals 13 residues. Comment on this clonotype: One end of the junction fails to match germline, which may point to a read error.

The template was RNA from unsorted bulk tissue. A modified ARM-PCR protocol with three rounds of nested PCR amplified TCRbeta. MiXCR was run by TCRdb on the multiplex PCR reads, yielding one entry per CDR3 protein. The data contain about 140,000 distinct CDR3 sequences, approximately 66% of them singletons. The chain employs TRBV11-2 and TRBJ1-1; D not certain. Sequencing was done on a sample of lung tumor tissue. This sequence was found in a man in his sixties with small cell lung cancer. CDR3 protein: CASGLESGTAVFF. The CDR3 nucleotides are TGTGCCAGCGGCTTAGAAAGCGGCACTGCAGTTTTCTTT.